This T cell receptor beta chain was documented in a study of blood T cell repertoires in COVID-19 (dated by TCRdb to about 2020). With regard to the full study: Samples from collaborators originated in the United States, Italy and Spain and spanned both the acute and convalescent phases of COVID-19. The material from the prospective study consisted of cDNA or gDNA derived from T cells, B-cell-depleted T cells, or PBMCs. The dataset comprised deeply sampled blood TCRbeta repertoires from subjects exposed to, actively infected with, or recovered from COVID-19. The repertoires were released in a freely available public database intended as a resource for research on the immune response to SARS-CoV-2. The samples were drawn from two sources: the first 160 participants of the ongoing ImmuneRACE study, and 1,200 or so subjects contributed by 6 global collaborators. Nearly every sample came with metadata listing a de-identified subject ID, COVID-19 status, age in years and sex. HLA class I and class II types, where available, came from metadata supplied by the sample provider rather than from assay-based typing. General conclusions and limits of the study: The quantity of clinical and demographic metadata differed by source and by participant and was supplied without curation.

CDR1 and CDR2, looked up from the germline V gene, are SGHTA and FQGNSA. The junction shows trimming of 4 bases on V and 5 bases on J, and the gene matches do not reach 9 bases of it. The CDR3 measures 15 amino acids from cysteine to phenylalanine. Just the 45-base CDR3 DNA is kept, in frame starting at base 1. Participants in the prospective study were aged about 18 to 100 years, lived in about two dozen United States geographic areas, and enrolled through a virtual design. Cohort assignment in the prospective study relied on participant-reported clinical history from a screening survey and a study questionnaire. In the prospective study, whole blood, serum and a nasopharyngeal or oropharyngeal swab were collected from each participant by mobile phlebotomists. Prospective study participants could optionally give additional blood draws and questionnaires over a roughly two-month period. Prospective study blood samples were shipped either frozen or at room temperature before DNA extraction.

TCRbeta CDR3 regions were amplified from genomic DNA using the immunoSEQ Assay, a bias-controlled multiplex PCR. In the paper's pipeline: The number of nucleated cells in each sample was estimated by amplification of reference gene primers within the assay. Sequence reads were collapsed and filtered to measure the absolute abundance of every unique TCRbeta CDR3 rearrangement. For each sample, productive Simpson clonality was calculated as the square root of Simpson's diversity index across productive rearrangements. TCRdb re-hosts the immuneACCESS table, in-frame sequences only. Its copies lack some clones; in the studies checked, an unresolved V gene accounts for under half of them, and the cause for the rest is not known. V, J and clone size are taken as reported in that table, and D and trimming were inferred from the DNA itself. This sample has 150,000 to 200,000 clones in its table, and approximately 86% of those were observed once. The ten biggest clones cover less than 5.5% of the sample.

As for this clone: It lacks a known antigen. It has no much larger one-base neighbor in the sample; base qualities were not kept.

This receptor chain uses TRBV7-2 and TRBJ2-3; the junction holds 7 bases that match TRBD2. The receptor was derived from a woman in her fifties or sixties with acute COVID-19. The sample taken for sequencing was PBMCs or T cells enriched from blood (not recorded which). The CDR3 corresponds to CASSSVGRALDTQYF. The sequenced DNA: TGTGCCAGCAGCTCGGTAGGGAGGGCCTTAGATACGCAGTATTTT.